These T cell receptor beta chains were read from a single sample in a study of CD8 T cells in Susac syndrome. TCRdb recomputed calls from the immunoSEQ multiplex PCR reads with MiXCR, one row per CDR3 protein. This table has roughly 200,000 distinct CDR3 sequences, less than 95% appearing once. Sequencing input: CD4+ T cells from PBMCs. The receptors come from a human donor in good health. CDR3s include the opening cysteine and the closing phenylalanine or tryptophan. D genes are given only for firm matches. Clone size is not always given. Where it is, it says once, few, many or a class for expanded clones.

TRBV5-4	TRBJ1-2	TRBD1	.	CASSKGQETYGYTF	TGTGCCAGCAGCAAGGGACAGGAGACTTATGGCTACACCTTC
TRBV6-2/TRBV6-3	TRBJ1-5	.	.	CASNDRIDQPQHF	TGTGCCAGCAACGACAGGATCGATCAGCCCCAGCATTTT
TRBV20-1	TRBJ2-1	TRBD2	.	CSAASGRASDNEQFF	TGCAGTGCTGCCAGCGGGAGGGCCTCGGACAATGAGCAGTTCTTC
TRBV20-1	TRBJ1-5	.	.	CSGTLSNQPQHF	TGCAGCGGGACACTTAGCAATCAGCCCCAGCATTTT
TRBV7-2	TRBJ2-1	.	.	CASSTNMADEQFF	TGTGCCAGCAGCACAAATATGGCCGATGAGCAGTTCTTC
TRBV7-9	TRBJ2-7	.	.	CASSLIQGYEQYF	TGTGCCAGCAGCTTGATACAGGGTTACGAGCAGTACTTC
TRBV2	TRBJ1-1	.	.	CASSDRVRSEAFF	TGTGCCAGCAGTGACCGGGTAAGGTCTGAAGCTTTCTTT
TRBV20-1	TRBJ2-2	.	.	CSARVTGPGELFF	TGCAGTGCTAGAGTAACGGGTCCCGGGGAGCTGTTTTTT
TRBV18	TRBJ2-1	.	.	CASSPSRWRDDGEQFF	TGTGCCAGCTCACCAAGCCGGTGGCGGGATGATGGTGAGCAGTTCTTC
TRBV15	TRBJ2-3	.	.	CATSRDLGGGTDTQYF	TGTGCCACCAGCAGAGATCTCGGGGGAGGCACAGATACGCAGTATTTT
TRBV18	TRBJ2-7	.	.	CASSPPKGFHEQYF	TGTGCCAGCTCACCACCGAAAGGTTTCCACGAGCAGTACTTC
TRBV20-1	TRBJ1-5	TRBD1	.	CSAGRQGADGQPQHF	TGCAGTGCTGGAAGACAGGGGGCGGACGGTCAGCCCCAGCATTTT
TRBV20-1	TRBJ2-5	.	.	CSALRDSSETQYF	TGCAGTGCTCTCCGGGACTCTTCAGAGACCCAGTACTTC
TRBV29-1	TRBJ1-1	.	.	CSVEDESRGTEAFF	TGCAGCGTTGAAGATGAGTCACGGGGCACTGAAGCTTTCTTT
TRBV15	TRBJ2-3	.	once	CATRQVDTQYF	TGTGCCACCAGACAAGTAGATACGCAGTATTTT
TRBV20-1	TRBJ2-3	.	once	CSASSGESTDTQYF	TGCAGTGCTAGTTCTGGCGAGAGCACAGATACGCAGTATTTT
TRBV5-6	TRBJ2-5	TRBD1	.	CASSWDRVQETQYF	TGTGCCAGCAGCTGGGACAGGGTGCAAGAGACCCAGTACTTC
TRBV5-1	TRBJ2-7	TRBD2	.	CASSIAGEGGEQYF	TGCGCCAGCAGCATCGCGGGCGAGGGAGGGGAGCAGTACTTC
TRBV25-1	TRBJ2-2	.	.	CASSGDTGELFF	TGTGCCAGCAGTGGGGACACCGGGGAGCTGTTTTTT
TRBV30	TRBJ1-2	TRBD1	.	CAWSGTGGDGYTF	TGTGCCTGGAGTGGAACAGGGGGCGATGGCTACACCTTC
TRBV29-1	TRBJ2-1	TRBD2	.	CSVLAGGMGEQFF	TGCAGCGTTTTGGCGGGAGGAATGGGTGAGCAGTTCTTC
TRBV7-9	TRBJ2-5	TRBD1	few	CASSFTGEETQYF	TGTGCCAGCAGTTTTACAGGGGAGGAGACCCAGTACTTC
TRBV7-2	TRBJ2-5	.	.	CASSLPSGGGETQYF	TGTGCCAGCAGCTTACCTAGCGGAGGGGGGGAGACCCAGTACTTC
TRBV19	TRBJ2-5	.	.	CASRPAWLETQYF	TGTGCCAGTAGGCCAGCGTGGCTAGAGACCCAGTACTTC
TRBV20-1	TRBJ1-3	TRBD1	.	CSARLQGGQSTGSGNTIYF	TGCAGTGCTCGCCTTCAGGGGGGACAGTCAACAGGCTCTGGAAACACCATATATTTT
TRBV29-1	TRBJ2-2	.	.	CSVGWAGELFF	TGCAGCGTTGGTTGGGCCGGGGAGCTGTTTTTT
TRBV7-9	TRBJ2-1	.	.	CASSLAGSLNEQFF	TGTGCCAGCAGCTTAGCGGGCAGCCTCAATGAGCAGTTCTTC
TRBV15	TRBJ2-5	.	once	CATSSDQAETQYF	TGTGCCACCAGCAGCGACCAGGCAGAGACCCAGTACTTC
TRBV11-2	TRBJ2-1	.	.	CASSLVHGAYNEQFF	TGTGCCAGCAGCTTAGTTCACGGAGCGTACAATGAGCAGTTCTTC
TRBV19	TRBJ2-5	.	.	CASSPSMQETQYF	TGTGCCAGTAGTCCGAGCATGCAAGAGACCCAGTACTTC
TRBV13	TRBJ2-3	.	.	CASSFSGTTDTQYF	TGTGCCAGCAGCTTCAGCGGAACCACAGATACGCAGTATTTT
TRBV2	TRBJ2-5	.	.	CASSRTEETQYF	TGTGCCAGCAGCAGGACGGAAGAGACCCAGTACTTC
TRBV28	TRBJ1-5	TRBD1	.	CASTGQGSQPQHF	TGTGCCAGCACAGGACAGGGGAGTCAGCCCCAGCATTTT
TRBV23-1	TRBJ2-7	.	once	CASSLTTYEQYF	TGCGCCAGCAGTCTAACGACTTACGAGCAGTACTTC
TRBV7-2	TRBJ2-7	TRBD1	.	CASSLGQGFPYEQYF	TGTGCCAGCAGCCTCGGACAGGGGTTTCCCTACGAGCAGTACTTC
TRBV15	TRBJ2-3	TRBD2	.	CATSRGAGGNTQYF	TGTGCCACCAGCAGAGGAGCGGGAGGGAATACGCAGTATTTT